The 3 T cell receptor beta chains below come from one sample, sequenced in a study of preoperative IRX-2 immunotherapy in early breast cancer. Sequencing used immunoSEQ multiplex PCR; TCRdb keeps in-frame clones, though not all of them. The profile covers 40,000 to 45,000 clones, with 60% to 85% appearing a single time and 0.95% to 1.5% taken by the ten largest. Documented treatment: preoperative locoregional IRX-2 cytokine immunotherapy. The input for sequencing was tumor tissue, taken after IRX-2 immunotherapy. These TCRs come from a human donor with breast cancer.

This clone came up once. The chain has TRBV28 and TRBJ2-3, with D perhaps TRBD1 (6 bases). From germline, CDR1 is MDHEN and CDR2 SYDVKM. The ends were cut back, 6 bases at V and 1 base at J, with 8 bases in the middle. The CDR3 is 13 amino acids. For the CDR3, the DNA is TGTGCCAGCAGCGAGGGGGGCACAGATACGCAGTATTTT. Protein: CASSEGGTDTQYF. Combining the CDR3 with reference TRBV28 and TRBJ2-3 gives the whole variable domain DVKVTQSSRYLVKRTGEKVFLECVQDMDHENMFWYRQDPGLGLRLIYFSYDVKMKEKGDIPEGYSVSREKKERFSLILESASTNQTSMYLCASSEGGTDTQYFGPGTRLTVL.

The chain is built from TRBV15 and TRBJ2-7; 10 bases align to TRBD2. Germline CDR1 and CDR2: LNHNV and YYDKDF (reference sequence). CDR3 length equals 20 residues. After removal of 7 bases from V and 6 bases from J, the junction contained 27 bases not matched to a gene. CDR3 region: CATKIEPFLTGSSGGAEQYF. CDR3 coding DNA: TGTGCCACCAAAATAGAACCTTTCCTGACAGGGAGCAGCGGGGGGGCCGAGCAGTACTTC.

This clone has just one count. The rearrangement links TRBV5-1 to TRBJ2-2; D remains unclear. V lost 3 bases, J lost 5 bases, and 14 bases lay in between. The CDR3 covers 15 residues. CDR1 SGHRS and CDR2 YFSETQ come from the germline V gene. CDR3 bases: TGCGCCAGCAGCTCCACGGGTGCGTGGACCGGGGAGCTGTTTTTT. It specifies CASSSTGAWTGELFF.